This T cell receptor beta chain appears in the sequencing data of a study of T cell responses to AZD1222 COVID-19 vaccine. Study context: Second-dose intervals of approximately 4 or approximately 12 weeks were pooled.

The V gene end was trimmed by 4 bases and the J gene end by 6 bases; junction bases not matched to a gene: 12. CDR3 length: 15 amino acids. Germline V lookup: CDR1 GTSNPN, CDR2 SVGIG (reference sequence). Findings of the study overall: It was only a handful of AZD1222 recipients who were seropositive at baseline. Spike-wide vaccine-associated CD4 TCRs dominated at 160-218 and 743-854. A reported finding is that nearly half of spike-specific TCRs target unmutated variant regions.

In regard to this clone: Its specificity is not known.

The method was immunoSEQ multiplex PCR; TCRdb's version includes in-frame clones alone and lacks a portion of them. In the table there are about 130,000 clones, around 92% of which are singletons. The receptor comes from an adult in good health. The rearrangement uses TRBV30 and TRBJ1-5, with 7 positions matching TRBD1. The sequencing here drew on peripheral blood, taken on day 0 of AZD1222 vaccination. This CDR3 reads CAWTKGANRVQPQHF. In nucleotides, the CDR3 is TGTGCCTGGACCAAGGGGGCAAACAGGGTTCAGCCCCAGCATTTT.